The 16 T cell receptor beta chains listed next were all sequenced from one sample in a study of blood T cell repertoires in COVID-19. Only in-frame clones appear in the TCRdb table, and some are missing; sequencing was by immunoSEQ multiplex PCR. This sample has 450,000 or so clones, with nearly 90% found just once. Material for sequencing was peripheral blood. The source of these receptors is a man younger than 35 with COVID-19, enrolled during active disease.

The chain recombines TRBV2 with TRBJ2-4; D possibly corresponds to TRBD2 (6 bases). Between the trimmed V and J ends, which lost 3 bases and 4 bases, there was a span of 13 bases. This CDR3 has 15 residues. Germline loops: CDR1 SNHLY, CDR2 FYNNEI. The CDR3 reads CASSDVLLAKNIQYF. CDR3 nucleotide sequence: TGTGCCAGCAGTGATGTCCTACTAGCAAAAAACATTCAGTACTTC.

Written as DNA, the CDR3 is TGCGCCAGCAGCCAACCGGACAGGGACAGCGGGGAGCTGTTTTTT. Translation: CASSQPDRDSGELFF. The chain carries TRBV4-1 and TRBJ2-2; TRBD1 aligns across 8 bases. J was trimmed by 7 bases and V by 2 bases; bases with no gene match: 6. This CDR3 is 15 amino acids long. Germline CDR1 MGHRA, CDR2 YSYEKL.

The CDR3 region is CASSEDSYQETQYF. CDR3 DNA sequence: TGTGCCAGCAGTGAAGACAGTTACCAAGAGACCCAGTACTTC. The chain uses TRBV2 and TRBJ2-5; D is unresolved. Germline V lookup: CDR1 SNHLY, CDR2 FYNNEI. The germline V and J ends were trimmed by 1 base and 0 bases, with 6 bases remaining between them. The CDR3 covers 14 residues.

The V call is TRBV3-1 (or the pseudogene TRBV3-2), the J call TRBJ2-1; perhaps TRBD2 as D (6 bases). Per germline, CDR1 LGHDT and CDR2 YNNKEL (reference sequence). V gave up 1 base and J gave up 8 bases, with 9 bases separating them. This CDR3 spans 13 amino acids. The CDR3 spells CASSQGLVDEQFF. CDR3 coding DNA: TGTGCCAGCAGCCAAGGACTAGTCGATGAGCAGTTCTTC.

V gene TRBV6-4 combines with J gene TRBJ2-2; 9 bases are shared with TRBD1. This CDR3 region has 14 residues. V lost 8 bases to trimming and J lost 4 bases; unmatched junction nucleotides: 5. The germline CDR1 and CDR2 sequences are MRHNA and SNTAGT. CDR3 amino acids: CASRGQGSTGELFF. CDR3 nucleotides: TGTGCCAGCCGCGGACAGGGGAGCACCGGGGAGCTGTTTTTT.

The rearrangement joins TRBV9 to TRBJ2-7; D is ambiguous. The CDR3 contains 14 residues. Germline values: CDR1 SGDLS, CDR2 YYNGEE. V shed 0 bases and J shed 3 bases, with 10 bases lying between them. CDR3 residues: CASSVVEASYEQYF. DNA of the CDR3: TGTGCCAGCAGCGTAGTCGAGGCGAGCTACGAGCAGTACTTC.

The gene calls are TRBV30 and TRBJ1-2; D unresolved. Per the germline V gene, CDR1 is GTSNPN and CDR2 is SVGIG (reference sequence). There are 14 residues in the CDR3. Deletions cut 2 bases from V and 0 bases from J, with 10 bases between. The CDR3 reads CAWSYGGTNYGYTF. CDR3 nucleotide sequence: TGTGCCTGGAGTTACGGAGGGACTAACTATGGCTACACCTTC.

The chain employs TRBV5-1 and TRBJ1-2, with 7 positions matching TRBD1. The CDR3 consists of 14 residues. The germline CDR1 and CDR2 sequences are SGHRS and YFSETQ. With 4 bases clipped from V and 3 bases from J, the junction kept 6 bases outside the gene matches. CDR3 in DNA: TGCGCCAGCAGCGCACAGGGGCCGGACTATGGCTACACCTTC. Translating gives CASSAQGPDYGYTF. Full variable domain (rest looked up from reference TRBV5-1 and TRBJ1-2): KAGVTQTPRYLIKTRGQQVTLSCSPISGHRSVSWYQQTPGQGLQFLFEYFSETQRNKGNFPGRFSGRQFSNSRSEMNVSTLELGDSALYLCASSAQGPDYGYTFGSGTRLTVV.

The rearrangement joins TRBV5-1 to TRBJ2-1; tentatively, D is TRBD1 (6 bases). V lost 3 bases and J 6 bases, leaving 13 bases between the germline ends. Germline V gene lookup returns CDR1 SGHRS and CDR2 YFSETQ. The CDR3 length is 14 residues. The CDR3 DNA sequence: TGCGCCAGCAGCTCGGGACACCCGAGCAATGAGCAGTTCTTC. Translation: CASSSGHPSNEQFF.

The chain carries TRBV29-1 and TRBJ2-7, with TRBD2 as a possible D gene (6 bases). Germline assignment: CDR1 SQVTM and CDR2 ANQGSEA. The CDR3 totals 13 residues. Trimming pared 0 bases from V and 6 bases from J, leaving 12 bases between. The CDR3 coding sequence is TGCAGCGTTGAAGACGTGGAGGGTGGCGAGCAGTACTTC. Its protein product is CSVEDVEGGEQYF.

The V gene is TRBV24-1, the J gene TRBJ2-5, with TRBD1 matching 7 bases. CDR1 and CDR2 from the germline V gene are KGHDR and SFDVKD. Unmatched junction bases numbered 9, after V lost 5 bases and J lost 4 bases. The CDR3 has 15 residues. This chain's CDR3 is CATSVRGGAPETQYF. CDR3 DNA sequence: TGTGCCACCAGTGTAAGAGGGGGCGCCCCAGAGACCCAGTACTTC.

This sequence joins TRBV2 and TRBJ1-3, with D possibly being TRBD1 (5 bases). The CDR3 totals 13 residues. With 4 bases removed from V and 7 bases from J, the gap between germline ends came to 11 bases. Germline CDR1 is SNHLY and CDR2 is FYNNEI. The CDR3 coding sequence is TGTGCCAGCAGTGCTGCAGGGTTGAACACCATATATTTT. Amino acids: CASSAAGLNTIYF.

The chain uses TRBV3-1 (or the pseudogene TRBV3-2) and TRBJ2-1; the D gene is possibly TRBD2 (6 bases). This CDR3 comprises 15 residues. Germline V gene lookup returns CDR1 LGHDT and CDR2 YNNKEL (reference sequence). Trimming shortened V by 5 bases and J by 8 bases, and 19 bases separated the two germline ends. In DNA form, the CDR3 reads TGTGCCAGCAGCTTCCTCGGGGGAGGAGGTCATGAGCAGTTCTTC. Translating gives CASSFLGGGGHEQFF.

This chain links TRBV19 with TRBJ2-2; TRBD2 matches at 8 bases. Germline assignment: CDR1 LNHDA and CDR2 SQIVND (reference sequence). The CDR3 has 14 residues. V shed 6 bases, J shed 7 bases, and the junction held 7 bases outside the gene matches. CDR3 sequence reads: CASSGGAGIGELFF. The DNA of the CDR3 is TGTGCCAGTAGCGGGGGGGCCGGAATCGGGGAGCTGTTTTTT.

CDR3 in DNA: TGCGCCAGCAGCCAAGTTACCGGGGGTGCGCAGTATTTT. Its translation: CASSQVTGGAQYF. The rearrangement joins TRBV4-1 to TRBJ2-3; weak D call: TRBD2 (6 bases). Per germline, CDR1 MGHRA and CDR2 YSYEKL. The CDR3 is made up of 13 amino acids. V lost 1 base and J 10 bases, leaving 12 bases between the germline ends.

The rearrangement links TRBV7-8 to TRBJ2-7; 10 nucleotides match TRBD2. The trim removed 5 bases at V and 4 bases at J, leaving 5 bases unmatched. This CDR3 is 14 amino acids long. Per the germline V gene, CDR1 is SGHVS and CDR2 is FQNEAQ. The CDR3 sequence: CASSPRTSGYEQYF. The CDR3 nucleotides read TGTGCCAGCAGCCCTCGGACTAGCGGTTACGAGCAGTACTTC. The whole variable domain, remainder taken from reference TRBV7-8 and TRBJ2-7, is GAGVSQSPRYKVAKRGQDVALRCDPISGHVSLFWYQQALGQGPEFLTYFQNEAQLDKSGLPSDRFFAERPEGSVSTLKIQRTQQEDSAVYLCASSPRTSGYEQYFGPGTRLTVT.